This entry describes one T cell receptor beta chain. Its antigen remains unknown. This specimen belongs to a study of human T cells and chemical hapten exposure. Background on the study: Researchers reported sensitizing a 2 cm by 2 cm upper inner arm skin site with 2% DPC. Alopecia areata, totalis or universalis affected patients, mainly female. Overall study results and limits: Counts of TCRs above 1 in 1000 frequency stayed unchanged with DPC sensitization.

TCRdb reanalysed the RACE reads using MiXCR and keeps one entry per CDR3 protein. The sample lists 350,000 to 400,000 distinct CDR3 sequences; about 6% were seen once. The time point denotes: patch test 2, 6 weeks after DPC sensitization. Indicated treatment: therapeutic diphenylcyclopropenone sensitization with weekly scalp DPC. People who gave samples had alopecia, were 18 to 70 years old, and were suitable for DPC. Sequenced material: whole blood, taken in connection with sensitization to the hapten diphenylcyclopropenone (DPC). The receptor was derived from a woman aged 18-35 years with alopecia areata. Some clones in this sample may be carry-over from other donors' samples.

The CDR3 reads CASSSTYVVSTDTQYF. The CDR3 DNA reads TGTGCCAGCAGCTCGACTTATGTCGTTAGCACAGATACGCAGTATTTT. V gene TRBV7-2 combines with J gene TRBJ2-3; the D is unclear. V lost 4 bases and J 0 bases, leaving 14 bases between the germline ends. In germline, CDR1 is SGHTA, CDR2 FQGNSA. The CDR3 loop spans 16 amino acids. The full variable domain, with the rest looked up from reference TRBV7-2 and TRBJ2-3, is GAGVSQSPSNKVTEKGKDVELRCDPISGHTALYWYRQSLGQGLEFLIYFQGNSAPDKSGLPSDRFSAERTGGSVSTLTIQRTQQEDSAVYLCASSSTYVVSTDTQYFGPGTRLTVL.